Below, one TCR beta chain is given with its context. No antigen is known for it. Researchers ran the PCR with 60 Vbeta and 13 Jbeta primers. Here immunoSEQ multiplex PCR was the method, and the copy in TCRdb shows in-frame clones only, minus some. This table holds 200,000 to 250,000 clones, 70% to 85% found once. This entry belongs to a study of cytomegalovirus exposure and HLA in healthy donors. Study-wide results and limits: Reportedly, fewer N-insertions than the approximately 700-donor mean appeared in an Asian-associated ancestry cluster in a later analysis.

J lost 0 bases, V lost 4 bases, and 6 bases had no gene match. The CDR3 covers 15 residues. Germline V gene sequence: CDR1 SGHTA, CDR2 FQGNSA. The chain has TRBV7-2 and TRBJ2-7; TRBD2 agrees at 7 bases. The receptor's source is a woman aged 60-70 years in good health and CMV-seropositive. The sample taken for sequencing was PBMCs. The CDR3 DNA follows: TGTGCCAGCAGCTCCCGACTAGCTAGCTCCTACGAGCAGTACTTC. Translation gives CASSSRLASSYEQYF.